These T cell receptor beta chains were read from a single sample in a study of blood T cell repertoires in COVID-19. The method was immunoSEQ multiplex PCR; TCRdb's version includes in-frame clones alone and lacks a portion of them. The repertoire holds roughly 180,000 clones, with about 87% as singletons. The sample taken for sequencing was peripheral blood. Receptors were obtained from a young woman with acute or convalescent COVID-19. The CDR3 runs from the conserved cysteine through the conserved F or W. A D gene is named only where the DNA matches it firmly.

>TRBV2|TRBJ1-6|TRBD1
CASTPGQGSYNSPLHF
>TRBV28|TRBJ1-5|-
CASQYGGTSNQPQHF
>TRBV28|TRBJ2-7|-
CASGPQSAPTYEQYF
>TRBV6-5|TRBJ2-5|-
CASTISELTQYF
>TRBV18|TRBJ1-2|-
CASSQVAVDRGYTF
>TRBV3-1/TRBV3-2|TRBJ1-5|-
CASSQSTGPQHF
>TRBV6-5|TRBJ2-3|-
CASNREWATDTQYF
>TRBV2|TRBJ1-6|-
CASNYLRVDSPLHF
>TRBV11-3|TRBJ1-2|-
CASSLGGPANYGYTF
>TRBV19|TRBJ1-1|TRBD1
CASSMGQFSAEAFF
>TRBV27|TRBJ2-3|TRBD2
CASSLAGGLASTDTQYF
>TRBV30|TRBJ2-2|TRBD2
CAWSVGLAVINTGELFF
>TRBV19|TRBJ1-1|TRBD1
CATGDRGMNTEAFF
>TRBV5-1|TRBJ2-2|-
CASSLFGQNTGELFF
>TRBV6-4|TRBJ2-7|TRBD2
CANPLSGIAGTYEQYF
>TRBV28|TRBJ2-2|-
CASTLGGTGELFF
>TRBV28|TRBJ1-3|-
CASSFTLRQFSGNTIYF
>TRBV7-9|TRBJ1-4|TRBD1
CASSLDRGPNEKLFF
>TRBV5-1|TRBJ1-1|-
CASSLGQLTNTEAFF
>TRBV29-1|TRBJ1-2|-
CSVASGIGGYTF
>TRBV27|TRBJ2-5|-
CASSLGGYRYF
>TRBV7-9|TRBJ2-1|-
CASSFAGYEQFF
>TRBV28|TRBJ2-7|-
CASSFGDLYEQYF
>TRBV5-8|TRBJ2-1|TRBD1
CARRSDRGGYEQFF
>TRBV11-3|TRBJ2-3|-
CASSVGATDTQYF
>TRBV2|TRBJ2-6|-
CASSVIYSSGANVLTF
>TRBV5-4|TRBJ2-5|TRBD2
CASSFSSGSVEETQYF
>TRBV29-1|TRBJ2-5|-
CSALGLGETQYF
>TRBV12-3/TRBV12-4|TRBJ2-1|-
CASSLGGEQFF
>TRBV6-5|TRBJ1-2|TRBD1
CASSWGQRKFF
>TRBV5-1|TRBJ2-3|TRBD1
CASSLGQGPENQYF
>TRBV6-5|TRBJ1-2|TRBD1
CASSSGGNDYGYTF
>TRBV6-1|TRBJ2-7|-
CASSYSGTYEQYF
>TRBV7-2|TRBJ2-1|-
CASKGGGLWFF
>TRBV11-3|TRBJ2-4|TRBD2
CASSRTSGRRRYIQYF
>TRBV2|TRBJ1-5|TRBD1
CASSESTGGNQPQHF
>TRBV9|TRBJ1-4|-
CASSGGQEQEKLFF
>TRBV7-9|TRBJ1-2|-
CASSLTSTGYTF
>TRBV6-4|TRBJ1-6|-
CASSDSPGSPLHF
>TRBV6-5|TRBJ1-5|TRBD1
CATRDRDLQPQHF
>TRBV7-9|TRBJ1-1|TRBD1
CASSLRQGDTEAFF
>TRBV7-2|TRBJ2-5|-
CASSLVFMAGAQETQYF
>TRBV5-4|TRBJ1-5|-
CASSPPLKGGERNQPQHF
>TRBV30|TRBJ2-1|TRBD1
CAWSGTGSNEQFF
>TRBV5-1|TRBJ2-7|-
CASSNAGAQWQYF
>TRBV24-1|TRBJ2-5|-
CATSDSPQETQYF
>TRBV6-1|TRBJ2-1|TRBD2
CASSEASGTYNEQFF
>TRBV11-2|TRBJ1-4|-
CASSQDINEKLFF
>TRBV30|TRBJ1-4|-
CAWSVQRQGQLFF
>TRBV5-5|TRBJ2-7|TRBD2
CASSNAGDEQYF